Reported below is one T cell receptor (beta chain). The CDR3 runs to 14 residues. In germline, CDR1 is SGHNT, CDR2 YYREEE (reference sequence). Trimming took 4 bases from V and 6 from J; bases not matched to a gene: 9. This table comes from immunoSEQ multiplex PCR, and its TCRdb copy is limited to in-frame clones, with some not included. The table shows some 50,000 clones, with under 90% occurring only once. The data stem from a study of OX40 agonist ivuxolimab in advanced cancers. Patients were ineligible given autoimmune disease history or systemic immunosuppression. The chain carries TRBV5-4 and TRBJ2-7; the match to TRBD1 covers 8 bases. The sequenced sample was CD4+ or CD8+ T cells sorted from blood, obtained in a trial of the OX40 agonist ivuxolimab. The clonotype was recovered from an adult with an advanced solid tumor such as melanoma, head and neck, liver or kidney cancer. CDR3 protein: CASSQGQGAGEQYF. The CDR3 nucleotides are TGTGCCAGCAGCCAAGGGCAGGGGGCGGGCGAGCAGTACTTC.